These 28 T cell receptor beta chains originate from one sample sequenced in a study of CD8 T cells in ankylosing spondylitis. Study findings and constraints: For ankylosing spondylitis blood, a TCR beta motif of under ten highly homologous variants appeared characteristic.

MiXCR, run by TCRdb on the 5' RACE reads, gives a single entry per CDR3 protein. The sample includes fewer than 550,000 distinct CDR3 sequences, approximately 5% of them seen just once. For these receptors, no antigen is known. The material sequenced was blood, either unsorted or a sorted T cell fraction (not recorded which). The receptor set was obtained from a male donor with ankylosing spondylitis.

This clonotype has at least ten counts. The chain combines TRBV5-1 with TRBJ2-1; 9 bases are shared with TRBD2. This CDR3 comprises 14 residues. V trimming: 1 base; J trimming: 7 bases; junction bases outside the gene matches: 3. Germline CDR1 SGHRS, CDR2 YFSETQ. The CDR3 nucleotides read TGCGCCAGCAGCTTGCGGCTAGCGGGGAATGAGCAGTTCTTC. As protein: CASSLRLAGNEQFF.

This clonotype was found many times. V and J are TRBV20-1 and TRBJ1-1; D remains ambiguous. Between the trimmed V and J ends, which lost 1 base and 6 bases, there was a span of 9 bases. Germline CDR1 is DFQATT and CDR2 is SNEGSKA (reference sequence). The CDR3 is 12 amino acids. In DNA, the CDR3 is TGCAGTGCTAGAGTCCTGAGGGCTGAAGCTTTCTTT. It encodes CSARVLRAEAFF.

The CDR3 sequence is CASSVAGTDSGANVLTF. CDR3 in DNA: TGTGCCAGCAGTGTAGCGGGGACCGACTCTGGGGCCAACGTCCTGACTTTC. This chain uses TRBV6-1 with TRBJ2-6; TRBD2 aligns across 8 bases. The CDR3 extends over 17 amino acids. CDR1 and CDR2 from the germline V gene are MNHNS and SASEGT. Trimming removed 4 bases from V and 0 bases from J; junction bases left unmatched: 5.

This clonotype was observed many times. This rearrangement joins TRBV5-1 to TRBJ2-1; 12 positions agree with TRBD2. Trimming at V came to 3 bases and at J to 7 bases, leaving 8 bases not matched to a gene. This CDR3 is built from 16 residues. Per germline, CDR1 SGHRS and CDR2 YFSETQ. The CDR3 sequence: CASSYPSGGASNEQFF. The CDR3 DNA reads as TGCGCCAGCAGCTACCCTAGCGGGGGGGCTTCTAATGAGCAGTTCTTC.

This clonotype was found many times. This sequence joins TRBV7-9 and TRBJ2-1; D is possibly TRBD2 (5 bases). Germline lookup yields CDR1 SEHNR and CDR2 FQNEAQ (reference sequence). The CDR3 runs 15 residues. The germline V and J ends were trimmed by 0 bases and 3 bases, with 9 bases remaining between them. The CDR3 nucleotides are TGTGCCAGCAGCTTAGCCAGCGGAATCTACAATGAGCAGTTCTTC. This gives the protein CASSLASGIYNEQFF.

This clonotype has ten or more counts. The J gene is TRBJ2-3, the V gene TRBV4-2; weak D call: TRBD1 (5 bases). Germline V gene data show CDR1 as LGHNA and CDR2 as YNFKEQ. This CDR3 spans 16 amino acids. Trimming cost V 2 bases and J 10 bases, with 22 bases left between them. The CDR3 protein is CASSQNIGPIGDAQYF. In DNA form, the CDR3 reads TGTGCCAGCAGCCAAAACATTGGACCAATAGGGGATGCGCAGTATTTT.

This clonotype turned up a few times. Here the CDR3 reads CSVEFSGNTIYF. The CDR3 DNA is TGCAGCGTTGAGTTCTCTGGAAACACCATATATTTT. J is TRBJ1-3 and V is TRBV29-1; no reliable D call. The V end was cut by 3 bases, the J end by 0 bases, with 3 bases between. The CDR3 length is 12 residues. Germline assignment: CDR1 SQVTM and CDR2 ANQGSEA.

This sequence joins TRBV5-1 and TRBJ2-3, with D possibly TRBD2 on 5 matching bases. CDR1 is SGHRS, CDR2 YFSETQ, per germline. Trimming stripped 1 base from V and 0 bases from J, with 9 bases between. This CDR3 spans 15 amino acids. In DNA form, the CDR3 reads TGCGCCAGCAGCTTGTCGCGAGGGAGCACAGATACGCAGTATTTT. As protein: CASSLSRGSTDTQYF.

This clonotype was counted at least ten times. The chain couples TRBV9 to TRBJ1-2, with a possible D match to TRBD1 (6 bases). This CDR3 has 15 amino acids. CDR1 SGDLS and CDR2 YYNGEE come from the germline V gene. Trimming left V 4 bases short and J 5 bases short, with 18 bases between. CDR3 coding DNA: TGTGCCAGCAGCCAGGGACATAGCGTTTCGTATGGCTACACCTTC. Translating it yields CASSQGHSVSYGYTF.

In its sample, this clonotype was seen many times. V and J are TRBV9 and TRBJ2-5, with D perhaps matching TRBD1 (6 bases). The germline gives CDR1 SGDLS, CDR2 YYNGEE. The V gene lost 6 bases and the J gene lost 4 bases, with 10 bases spanning the gap. This CDR3 has 12 amino acids. The DNA of the CDR3 is TGTGCCAGCAATCAAGGGGGAGAGACCCAGTACTTC. Its translation: CASNQGGETQYF.

This clonotype was seen ten or more times. The chain combines TRBV7-9 with TRBJ2-2, with D uncertain. The CDR3 runs 14 residues. Germline CDR1 is SEHNR and CDR2 is FQNEAQ (reference sequence). Trimming pared 1 base from V and 7 bases from J, leaving 10 bases between. CDR3 coding DNA: TGTGCCAGCAGCTTAGGCCTAGTCAACGGGGAGCTGTTTTTT. Translation gives CASSLGLVNGELFF. Complete variable domain (other parts from reference TRBV7-9 and TRBJ2-2): DTGVSQNPRHKITKRGQNVTFRCDPISEHNRLYWYRQTLGQGPEFLTYFQNEAQLEKSRLLSDRFSAERPKGSFSTLEIQRTEQGDSAMYLCASSLGLVNGELFFGEGSRLTVL.

CDR3 residues: CATGTSGGSSYNEQFF. CDR3 coding DNA: TGTGCCACAGGGACTAGCGGGGGGAGCTCCTACAATGAGCAGTTCTTC. The chain recombines TRBV28 with TRBJ2-1; TRBD2 matches 15 bases. The trim removed 10 bases at V and 0 bases at J, leaving 4 bases unmatched. The CDR3 has 16 residues. The germline gives CDR1 MDHEN, CDR2 SYDVKM.

This clonotype has at least ten counts. The chain joins TRBV6-1 to TRBJ2-1; D possibly uses TRBD1 or TRBD2 (6 bases each). V was shortened by 6 bases and J by 9 bases, with 24 bases between the two germline ends. The CDR3 consists of 16 residues. Germline V gene data show CDR1 as MNHNS and CDR2 as SASEGT. This chain's CDR3 is CASSGPDGGKEGEQFF. The CDR3 region has the DNA TGTGCCAGCAGCGGACCAGACGGGGGCAAAGAGGGTGAGCAGTTCTTC.

This clonotype was seen a handful of times. The genes are TRBV6-4 and TRBJ2-1; 7 positions match TRBD2. The CDR3 runs 17 residues. Trimming cost V 4 bases and J 8 bases; bases outside gene matches: 17. CDR1 and CDR2 from the germline V gene are MRHNA and SNTAGT. CDR3 in amino acids: CASSANILADPGDEQFF. The CDR3 coding sequence is TGTGCCAGCAGTGCAAACATTCTAGCGGACCCTGGGGATGAGCAGTTCTTC.

This clonotype occurred many times. The chain has TRBV11-2 and TRBJ1-4, with a tentative D call TRBD1 (5 bases). There are 15 residues in the CDR3. CDR1 SGHAT and CDR2 FQNNGV come from the germline V gene. V was shortened by 2 bases and J by 5 bases, with 12 bases between the two germline ends. The CDR3, as DNA: TGTGCCAGCAGCTTACTCCAGGGTGCCAATGAAAAACTGTTTTTT. Its protein product is CASSLLQGANEKLFF.

This clonotype was picked up many times. The V call is TRBV5-1, the J call TRBJ2-1; a possible D gene is TRBD1 (5 bases). Germline V gene sequence: CDR1 SGHRS, CDR2 YFSETQ. This CDR3 region has 14 residues. V gave up 4 bases and J gave up 6 bases, with 14 bases separating them. The CDR3 DNA is TGCGCCAGCAGCACCGGACAAACGTTCAATGAGCAGTTCTTC. It codes for CASSTGQTFNEQFF.

The rearrangement joins TRBV7-9 to TRBJ2-7, with 9 bases matching TRBD1. The junction had 8 bases not matched to a gene; V was cut back by 5 bases and J by 6 bases. The germline gives CDR1 SEHNR, CDR2 FQNEAQ (reference sequence). The CDR3 runs 14 residues. The CDR3, as DNA: TGTGCCAGCAGCCAAGGGACAGGGTTGTCCGAGCAGTACTTC. Encoded protein: CASSQGTGLSEQYF.

This clonotype was detected only a few times. The CDR3 coding sequence is TGTGCCAGCAGCCCGTGGGACAGGGGGCGTCCCGGGGAGCTGTTTTTT. This translates into CASSPWDRGRPGELFF. This chain links TRBV7-9 with TRBJ2-2; 12 bases map to TRBD1. V shed 5 bases, J shed 6 bases, and the junction held 7 bases outside the gene matches. Germline V gives CDR1 SEHNR, CDR2 FQNEAQ (reference sequence). The CDR3 length is 16 residues.

This clonotype has a handful of counts. The CDR3 spells CASSLGQPGLKNIQYF. The CDR3 nucleotides are TGTGCCAGCAGCCTGGGACAACCCGGTCTCAAAAACATTCAGTACTTC. J is TRBJ2-4 and V is TRBV7-2; the D gene is possibly TRBD1 (6 bases). CDR3 size: 16 residues. Germline loops: CDR1 SGHTA, CDR2 FQGNSA. V was pared by 5 bases and J by 3 bases, with 17 bases between.

This clonotype has only a few counts. V is TRBV27 and J is TRBJ2-7; D unresolved. CDR3 length equals 14 residues. Trimming cost V 2 bases and J 2 bases, with 10 bases left between them. CDR1 and CDR2 (germline): MNHEY, SMNVEV (reference sequence). In nucleotides, the CDR3 is TGTGCCAGCAGTTTAAGTCGGCATCCCTACGAGCAGTACTTC. Residues: CASSLSRHPYEQYF.

This clonotype has ten or more counts. The chain has TRBV7-2 and TRBJ1-4; 7 nucleotides match TRBD1. The germline V gene has CDR1 SGHTA and CDR2 FQGNSA. V dropped 6 bases and J dropped 10; count of bases not matched to a gene: 5. The CDR3 contains 12 residues. DNA of the CDR3: TGTGCCAGCAGGCAGGGACAGTCAAAACTGTTTTTT. It yields the protein CASRQGQSKLFF.

This clonotype occurred many times. This chain connects TRBV18 to TRBJ2-7; 7 bases fit TRBD2. Germline V lookup: CDR1 KGHSH, CDR2 LQKENI. V was clipped by 3 bases and J by 6 bases; unmatched bases: 8. There are 14 residues in the CDR3. The CDR3 here is CASSPWMGGLEQYF. The CDR3 DNA sequence: TGTGCCAGCTCACCTTGGATGGGAGGGCTCGAGCAGTACTTC.

In this sample, this clonotype turned up many times. The V call is TRBV29-1, the J call TRBJ2-5; 11 bases map to TRBD1. Germline lookup yields CDR1 SQVTM and CDR2 ANQGSEA. The V and J ends lost 6 bases and 5 bases, in that order; junction bases with no gene match: 5. The CDR3 loop spans 13 amino acids. The CDR3 here is CSVAGTGGETQYF. The CDR3 DNA sequence: TGCAGCGTGGCCGGGACAGGGGGGGAGACCCAGTACTTC.

This clonotype was counted at least ten times. This chain connects TRBV20-1 to TRBJ1-5; 7 bases align to TRBD1. The J segment lost 7 bases and the V segment lost 6 bases, leaving 9 bases of the junction unmatched. Germline loops: CDR1 DFQATT, CDR2 SNEGSKA (reference sequence). The CDR3 contains 13 residues. The CDR3 here is CSAIRDSNQPQHF. The CDR3 DNA reads TGCAGTGCAATCCGGGACAGTAACCAGCCCCAGCATTTT.

The sample holds many counts of this clonotype. The chain combines TRBV5-1 with TRBJ2-5; D may be TRBD1 (6 bases). Trimming cost V 0 bases and J 5 bases, with 17 bases left between them. Germline V gene data show CDR1 as SGHRS and CDR2 as YFSETQ. The CDR3 consists of 16 residues. The CDR3 DNA reads TGCGCCAGCAGCTTGGTATTGGACAGCCAAGGCGAGACCCAGTACTTC. This encodes CASSLVLDSQGETQYF.

The table lists this clonotype with a few counts. The chain uses TRBV5-1 and TRBJ2-5; the D gene is possibly TRBD1 (5 bases). CDR1 and CDR2 (germline): SGHRS, YFSETQ. The CDR3 extends over 15 amino acids. Trimming shortened V by 3 bases and J by 6 bases, and 18 bases separated the two germline ends. The CDR3 region is CASSSPSPRAQTQYF. The CDR3 bases are TGCGCCAGCAGCTCTCCGAGCCCCAGGGCGCAGACCCAGTACTTC.

This clonotype has a count of ten or more. The chain joins TRBV20-1 to TRBJ1-4, with D possibly being TRBD1 (5 bases). With 6 bases removed from V and 1 base from J, the gap between germline ends came to 12 bases. This CDR3 is 14 amino acids long. CDR1 and CDR2 (germline): DFQATT, SNEGSKA (reference sequence). The CDR3 DNA follows: TGCAGTGCCCGCCGGGGGGGAACTAATGAAAAACTGTTTTTT. The encoded protein is CSARRGGTNEKLFF.

In its sample, this clonotype was seen many times. The chain has TRBV7-6 and TRBJ1-3; TRBD1 is a possible D gene (6 bases). The germline V and J ends were trimmed by 3 bases and 4 bases, with 13 bases remaining between them. This CDR3 spans 15 amino acids. CDR1 SGHVS and CDR2 FNYEAQ come from the germline V gene. Written as DNA, the CDR3 is TGTGCCAGCAGCTTCGCACCAGGGGTCGGAAACACCATATATTTT. The encoded protein is CASSFAPGVGNTIYF.